The present T cell receptor (beta chain) was sequenced within a study of Ad26.COV2.S vaccination and SARS-CoV-2 variants. Study at large: Ad26.COV2.S given intramuscularly, once or twice 56 days apart. General study findings and limits: A substantial breadth of spike-specific CD8+ and CD4+ T cell responses after vaccination has been reported. Participants in the vaccine arm had higher spike-specific TCR breadth; placebo recipients had lower.

Treatment noted: 15 to 20 received Ad26.COV2.S at low or high dose, single or two shots; about 5 received placebo; per-sample allocation not given. Samples analyzed were those drawn on day 63 after the first vaccine or placebo injection. The donor was a Boston adult aged 18-55 years. The repertoire was sequenced with immunoSEQ multiplex PCR; TCRdb's copy has only in-frame clones and lacks some. The sample contains 440,000 or so clones, roughly nine tenths of which appear only once. As regards this clone: The antigen remains unidentified.

The CDR3 runs to 13 residues. V shed 4 bases and J shed 1 base, with 2 bases lying between them. Germline CDR1 is MNHEY and CDR2 is SMNVEV (reference sequence). This clonotype originated in a person between 18 and 60 years old who received the Ad26.COV2.S COVID-19 vaccine or a placebo. V gene TRBV27 combines with J gene TRBJ2-6; no clear D gene. The starting material was peripheral blood, obtained in a trial of Ad26.COV2.S vaccine versus placebo. For the CDR3, the DNA is TGTGCCAGCAGTTGGTCTGGGGCCAACGTCCTGACTTTC. It codes for CASSWSGANVLTF.